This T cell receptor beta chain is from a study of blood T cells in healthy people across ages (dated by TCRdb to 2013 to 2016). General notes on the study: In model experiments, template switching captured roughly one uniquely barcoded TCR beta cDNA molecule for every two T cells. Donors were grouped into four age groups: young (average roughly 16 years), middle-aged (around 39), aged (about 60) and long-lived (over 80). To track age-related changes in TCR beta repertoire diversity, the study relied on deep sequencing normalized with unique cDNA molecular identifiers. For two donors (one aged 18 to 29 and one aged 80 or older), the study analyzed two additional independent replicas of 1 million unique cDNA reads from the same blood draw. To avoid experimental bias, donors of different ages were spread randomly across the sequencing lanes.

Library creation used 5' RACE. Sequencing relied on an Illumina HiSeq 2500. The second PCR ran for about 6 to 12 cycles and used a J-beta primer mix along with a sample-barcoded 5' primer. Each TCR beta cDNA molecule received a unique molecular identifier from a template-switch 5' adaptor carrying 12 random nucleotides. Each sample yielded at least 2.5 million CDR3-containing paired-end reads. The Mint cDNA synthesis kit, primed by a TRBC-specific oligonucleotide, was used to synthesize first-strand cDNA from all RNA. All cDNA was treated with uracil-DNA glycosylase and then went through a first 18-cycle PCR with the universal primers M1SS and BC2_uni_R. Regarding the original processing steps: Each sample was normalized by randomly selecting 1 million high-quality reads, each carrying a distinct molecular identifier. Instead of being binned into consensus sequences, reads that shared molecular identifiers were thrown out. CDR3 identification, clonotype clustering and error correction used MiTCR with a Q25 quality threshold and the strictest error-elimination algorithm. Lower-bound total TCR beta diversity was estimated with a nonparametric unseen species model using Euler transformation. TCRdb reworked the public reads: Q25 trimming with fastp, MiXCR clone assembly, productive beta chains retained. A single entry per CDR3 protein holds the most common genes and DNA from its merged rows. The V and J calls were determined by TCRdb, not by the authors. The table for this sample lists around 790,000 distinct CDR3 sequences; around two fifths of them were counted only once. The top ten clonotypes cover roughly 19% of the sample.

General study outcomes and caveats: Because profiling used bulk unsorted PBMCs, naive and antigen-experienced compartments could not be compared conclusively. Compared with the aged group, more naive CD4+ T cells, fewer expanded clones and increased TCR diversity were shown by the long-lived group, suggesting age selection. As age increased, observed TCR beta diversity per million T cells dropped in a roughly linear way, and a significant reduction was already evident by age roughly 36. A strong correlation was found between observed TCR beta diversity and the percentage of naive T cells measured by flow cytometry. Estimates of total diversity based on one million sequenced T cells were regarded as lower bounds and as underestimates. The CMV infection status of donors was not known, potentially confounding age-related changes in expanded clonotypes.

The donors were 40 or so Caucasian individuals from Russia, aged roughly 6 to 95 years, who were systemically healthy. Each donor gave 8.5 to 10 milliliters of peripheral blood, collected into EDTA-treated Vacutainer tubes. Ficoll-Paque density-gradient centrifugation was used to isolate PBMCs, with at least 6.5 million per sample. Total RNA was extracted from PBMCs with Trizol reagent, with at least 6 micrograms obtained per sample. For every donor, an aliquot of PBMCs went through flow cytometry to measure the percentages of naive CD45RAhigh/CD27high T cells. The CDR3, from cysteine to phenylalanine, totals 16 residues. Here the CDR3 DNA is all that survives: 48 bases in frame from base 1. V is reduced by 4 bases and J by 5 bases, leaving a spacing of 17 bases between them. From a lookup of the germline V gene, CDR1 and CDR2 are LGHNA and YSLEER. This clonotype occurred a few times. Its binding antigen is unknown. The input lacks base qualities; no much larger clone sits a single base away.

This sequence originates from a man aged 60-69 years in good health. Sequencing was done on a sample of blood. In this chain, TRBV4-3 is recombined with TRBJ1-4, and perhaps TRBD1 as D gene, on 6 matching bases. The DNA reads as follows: TGCGCCAGCAGCCTCTACCGACAGGCGACGAATGAAAAACTGTTTTTT. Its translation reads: CASSLYRQATNEKLFF.